What follows are 32 T cell receptor beta chains derived from one specimen sequenced in a study of technical replicates of blood from a handful of donors. Generated by immunoSEQ multiplex PCR, the TCRdb table keeps only in-frame clones and is missing some. In the table there are about 84,000 clones, 85% to 95% of which are singletons. Sequences were obtained from T cells isolated from PBMCs. These receptors all come from a human donor in good health.

The chain has TRBV9 and TRBJ1-2; 7 bases map to TRBD1. The germline CDR1 and CDR2 sequences are SGDLS and YYNGEE. There are 16 residues in the CDR3. V gave up 0 bases and J gave up 5 bases; unmatched junction bases: 10. The CDR3 DNA is TGTGCCAGCAGCGTAGGGGCAGGGGGTTCACGGTATGGCTACACCTTC. This codes for CASSVGAGGSRYGYTF.

The genes are TRBV6-6 and TRBJ2-2; no clear D. CDR3 size: 13 residues. Between the trimmed V and J ends, which lost 0 bases and 5 bases, there was a span of 4 bases. In germline, CDR1 is MNHNY, CDR2 SVGAGI (reference sequence). The CDR3 DNA follows: TGTGCCAGCAGTTACTCTGCGACCGGGGAGCTGTTTTTT. Its translation is CASSYSATGELFF.

The rearrangement joins TRBV7-9 to TRBJ2-7, with D perhaps matching TRBD1 (5 bases). Germline CDR1 reads SEHNR; CDR2 reads FQNEAQ (reference sequence). V was clipped by 1 base and J by 3 bases, with 16 bases between them. This CDR3 has 16 amino acids. CDR3 nucleotides: TGTGCCAGCAGCTTAGATGGGGCGTCCCCCTTCTACGAGCAGTACTTC. Amino acids: CASSLDGASPFYEQYF.

V usage is TRBV4-2 and J usage is TRBJ2-7, with TRBD2 matching 7 bases. The CDR3 totals 18 residues. The V gene's germline CDR1 is LGHNA and CDR2 YNFKEQ. V gave up 1 base and J gave up 1 base; unmatched junction bases: 13. The DNA for the CDR3 is TGTGCCAGCAGCCAAGTAGGGACTACCGTATTTTCATCCTACGAGCAGTACTTC. This translates into CASSQVGTTVFSSYEQYF.

The chain employs TRBV19 and TRBJ2-7; D is uncertain. The CDR3 contains 14 residues. Germline lookup yields CDR1 LNHDA and CDR2 SQIVND (reference sequence). Trimming cost V 3 bases and J 3 bases, with 12 bases left between them. CDR3 sequence (DNA): TGTGCCAGTAGTATCGGGTCTAGAGGCTACGAGCAGTACTTC. The encoded protein is CASSIGSRGYEQYF.

V gene TRBV5-1 combines with J gene TRBJ2-1; possibly TRBD1 for D (6 bases). V lost 3 bases and J 3 bases, leaving 22 bases between the germline ends. CDR3 length: 18 amino acids. In germline, CDR1 is SGHRS, CDR2 YFSETQ. The CDR3 sequence is CASSSLRRGPPNYNEQFF. CDR3 in DNA: TGCGCCAGCAGCTCTCTCCGCAGGGGACCCCCAAACTACAATGAGCAGTTCTTC. Filled out from reference TRBV5-1 and TRBJ2-1, the complete variable domain reads KAGVTQTPRYLIKTRGQQVTLSCSPISGHRSVSWYQQTPGQGLQFLFEYFSETQRNKGNFPGRFSGRQFSNSRSEMNVSTLELGDSALYLCASSSLRRGPPNYNEQFFGPGTRLTVL.

The chain recombines TRBV5-1 with TRBJ1-4; TRBD1 aligns across 11 bases. Trimming took 0 bases from V and 0 from J; bases not matched to a gene: 1. Germline lookup yields CDR1 SGHRS and CDR2 YFSETQ. The CDR3 sequence is 17 residues long. The CDR3 region is CASSLGGQGATNEKLFF. The CDR3 nucleotides are TGCGCCAGCAGCTTGGGGGGACAGGGGGCAACTAATGAAAAACTGTTTTTT. The entire variable domain, with the rest obtained from reference TRBV5-1 and TRBJ1-4, is as follows: KAGVTQTPRYLIKTRGQQVTLSCSPISGHRSVSWYQQTPGQGLQFLFEYFSETQRNKGNFPGRFSGRQFSNSRSEMNVSTLELGDSALYLCASSLGGQGATNEKLFFGSGTQLSVL.

This chain connects TRBV25-1 to TRBJ2-5, with D tentatively TRBD1 (6 bases). The germline V and J ends were trimmed by 1 base and 5 bases, with 14 bases remaining between them. The CDR3 covers 15 residues. Germline lookup yields CDR1 MGHDK and CDR2 SYGVNS. CDR3 loop: CASSESGQLLETQYF. CDR3 sequence (DNA): TGTGCCAGCAGTGAATCAGGACAGCTACTGGAGACCCAGTACTTC.

The chain is built from TRBV11-2 and TRBJ2-5; 9 bases agree with TRBD1. The CDR3 has 14 residues. Germline CDR1 and CDR2: SGHAT and FQNNGV. J lost 4 bases, V lost 5 bases, and 5 bases had no gene match. The CDR3 sequence: CASSRRQGVETQYF. The CDR3 DNA reads TGTGCCAGCAGCCGAAGACAGGGGGTAGAGACCCAGTACTTC.

The J gene is TRBJ2-2, the V gene TRBV18, with 7 bases matching TRBD2. Unmatched junction bases numbered 6, after V lost 4 bases and J lost 4 bases. The length of the CDR3 is 15 residues. Germline V gene data show CDR1 as KGHSH and CDR2 as LQKENI. CDR3 sequence (DNA): TGTGCCAGCTCACGTGGGAGCGGGGCCACCGGGGAGCTGTTTTTT. Its translation: CASSRGSGATGELFF. Based on the CDR3 plus reference TRBV18 and TRBJ2-2, the full variable domain is NAGVMQNPRHLVRRRGQEARLRCSPMKGHSHVYWYRQLPEEGLKFMVYLQKENIIDESGMPKERFSAEFPKEGPSILRIQQVVRGDSAAYFCASSRGSGATGELFFGEGSRLTVL.

This clone appeared a single time. The chain recombines TRBV5-4 with TRBJ2-2, with 8 bases fitting TRBD1. J was trimmed by 0 bases and V by 5 bases; bases with no gene match: 3. Per the germline V gene, CDR1 is SGHNT and CDR2 is YYREEE (reference sequence). This CDR3 has 15 residues. The CDR3 coding sequence is TGTGCCAGCAGGGCAGGGGGCGCGAACACCGGGGAGCTGTTTTTT. Translated, it gives CASRAGGANTGELFF.

This chain joins TRBV7-9 and TRBJ2-2; 10 bases fit TRBD2. CDR1 SEHNR and CDR2 FQNEAQ come from the germline V gene (reference sequence). The CDR3 sequence is 16 residues long. The trim removed 2 bases at V and 6 bases at J, leaving 6 bases unmatched. This CDR3 is CASSLRIAGGPGELFF. The CDR3 nucleotides read TGTGCCAGCAGCTTAAGAATAGCGGGAGGACCCGGGGAGCTGTTTTTT.

The rearrangement joins TRBV5-8 to TRBJ2-7; D unresolved. The V end lost 0 bases, the J end lost 3 bases, and 10 bases lay between the germline ends. The CDR3 loop spans 14 amino acids. The germline gives CDR1 SGHTS, CDR2 YDEGEE. CDR3 amino acids: CASSLVGSDYEQYF. The DNA of the CDR3 is TGTGCCAGCAGCTTGGTAGGCAGCGACTACGAGCAGTACTTC.

The chain combines TRBV6-1 with TRBJ1-1; 10 bases are shared with TRBD1. Germline V CDR1 and CDR2: MNHNS, SASEGT. The CDR3 covers 13 residues. The V and J ends lost 6 bases and 4 bases, in that order; junction bases with no gene match: 2. The CDR3 protein is CASRTGGGTEAFF. The DNA of the CDR3 is TGTGCCAGCAGGACAGGGGGCGGCACTGAAGCTTTCTTT.

The DNA for the CDR3 is TGTGCCAGCAGCCAGGCCGCGGGGCAACAAGGTGGAAACACCATATATTTT. Translated: CASSQAAGQQGGNTIYF. The chain recombines TRBV4-2 with TRBJ1-3; perhaps TRBD1 as D (5 bases). The CDR3 loop spans 17 amino acids. Germline V gene lookup returns CDR1 LGHNA and CDR2 YNFKEQ. V gave up 3 bases and J gave up 3 bases, with 18 bases separating them.

CDR3 residues: CASSLEAGLSQYF. For the CDR3, the DNA is TGTGCCAGCAGCTTAGAGGCAGGCCTTTCACAGTACTTC. The chain combines TRBV7-2 with TRBJ2-7; D unresolved. Germline V gives CDR1 SGHTA, CDR2 FQGNSA. The V end was cut by 1 base, the J end by 10 bases, with 14 bases between. The CDR3 is 13 residues long.

This chain connects TRBV10-1 to TRBJ2-1; a weak D match, TRBD2 (5 bases). Germline V gene lookup returns CDR1 WNHNN and CDR2 SYGVQD (reference sequence). This CDR3 is built from 17 residues. V was pared by 3 bases and J by 5 bases, with 20 bases between. The CDR3 nucleotides read TGCGCCAGCAGTGATTCTTACGGCGCCGGGATTGACAATGAGCAGTTCTTC. Translation gives CASSDSYGAGIDNEQFF.

V gene TRBV2 combines with J gene TRBJ1-5; D unclear. CDR3 length: 14 residues. Trimming took off 8 bases at V and 0 bases at J, with 11 bases between the two ends. Germline V gene data show CDR1 as SNHLY and CDR2 as FYNNEI. The CDR3 coding sequence is TGTGCCAGCGGCGAGACATATAGCAATCAGCCCCAGCATTTT. This encodes CASGETYSNQPQHF.

The rearrangement uses TRBV9 and TRBJ1-2, with 7 nucleotides matching TRBD1. The CDR3 contains 13 residues. The germline gives CDR1 SGDLS, CDR2 YYNGEE. J gave up 4 bases and V 4 bases, and 4 bases lay outside the gene matches. CDR3 DNA sequence: TGTGCCAGCAGCATGGAGGGGGCCTATGGCTACACCTTC. It encodes CASSMEGAYGYTF.

The chain is built from TRBV9 and TRBJ2-6; D not resolved. The V gene's germline CDR1 is SGDLS and CDR2 YYNGEE. V was clipped by 9 bases and J by 2 bases, with 6 bases between them. The CDR3 spans 12 residues. The CDR3 DNA reads TGTGCCAAACAAGCTGGGGCCAACGTCCTGACTTTC. Amino acid sequence: CAKQAGANVLTF. The full variable domain, with the rest looked up from reference TRBV9 and TRBJ2-6, is DSGVTQTPKHLITATGQRVTLRCSPRSGDLSVYWYQQSLDQGLQFLIQYYNGEERAKGNILERFSAQQFPDLHSELNLSSLELGDSALYFCAKQAGANVLTFGAGSRLTVL.

CDR3 DNA: TGTGCCAGCAGGGAAAGGGGCCAGGGCGGCTCTGGAAACACCATATATTTT. Its protein is CASRERGQGGSGNTIYF. The rearrangement links TRBV28 to TRBJ1-3; D is perhaps TRBD1 (5 bases). This CDR3 has 17 amino acids. V lost 6 bases and J 0 bases, leaving 18 bases between the germline ends. Germline V gene sequence: CDR1 MDHEN, CDR2 SYDVKM.

This chain links TRBV6-1 with TRBJ1-5, with TRBD1 identical over 7 bases. The J segment lost 7 bases and the V segment lost 3 bases, leaving 6 bases of the junction unmatched. Germline loops: CDR1 MNHNS, CDR2 SASEGT. The CDR3 loop spans 14 amino acids. DNA for the CDR3: TGTGCCAGCAGTGACCAGGGGGATACGCAGCCCCAGCATTTT. Its translation is CASSDQGDTQPQHF.

The chain is built from TRBV9 and TRBJ2-5, with 7 bases lining up with TRBD1. Germline CDR1 is SGDLS and CDR2 is YYNGEE. The J segment lost 0 bases and the V segment lost 4 bases, leaving 6 bases of the junction unmatched. CDR3 length equals 15 residues. In DNA, the CDR3 is TGTGCCAGCAGCCCCCTTGGGACAGACCAAGAGACCCAGTACTTC. It translates to CASSPLGTDQETQYF.

Only one count was recorded for this clone. The gene calls are TRBV14 and TRBJ2-1; 12 positions match TRBD2. This CDR3 is 23 amino acids long. Germline values: CDR1 SGHDN, CDR2 FVKESK. V was pared by 3 bases and J by 0 bases, with 21 bases of the junction left unmatched. The CDR3 DNA sequence: TGTGCCAGCAGCCAGAAGCGACTAGCGGGGGTAAATCGAGAGCCGAGCTCCTACAATGAGCAGTTCTTC. Translated: CASSQKRLAGVNREPSSYNEQFF.

This clone appeared once. The chain recombines TRBV28 with TRBJ2-1; no reliable D call. The V and J ends lost 2 bases and 10 bases respectively, with 12 bases between them. CDR1 and CDR2 from the germline V gene are MDHEN and SYDVKM. The CDR3 is 13 amino acids. The DNA for the CDR3 is TGTGCCAGCAGTTTAGAGTTCCTAAAGGAGCAGTTCTTC. Translated: CASSLEFLKEQFF.

The chain employs TRBV7-9 and TRBJ1-1; the D is unclear. Trimming took off 1 base at V and 7 bases at J, with 10 bases between the two ends. The germline V gene encodes CDR1 SEHNR and CDR2 FQNEAQ (reference sequence). This CDR3 region has 13 residues. The CDR3: CASSLEGGNEAFF. The CDR3 DNA reads TGTGCCAGCAGCTTAGAGGGAGGCAATGAAGCTTTCTTT.

The chain carries TRBV9 and TRBJ1-5; D is undetermined. Deletions cut 0 bases from V and 2 bases from J, with 6 bases between. The CDR3 runs to 14 residues. Germline V lookup: CDR1 SGDLS, CDR2 YYNGEE. The chain's CDR3 is CASSVAEGNQPQHF. The CDR3 DNA reads TGTGCCAGCAGCGTAGCCGAGGGCAATCAGCCCCAGCATTTT.

DNA of the CDR3: TGTGCCAGCAGCCTTCCTAGCGACCTCTCCTACGAGCAGTACTTC. It yields the protein CASSLPSDLSYEQYF. The chain is built from TRBV11-2 and TRBJ2-7; D might be TRBD2 (6 bases). The germline V gene encodes CDR1 SGHAT and CDR2 FQNNGV. V was clipped by 5 bases and J by 0 bases, with 14 bases between them. The length of the CDR3 is 15 residues.

The CDR3 DNA follows: TGTGCCAGCAGCCTAGGACTAGATCCGGTTACGCAGTATTTT. This encodes CASSLGLDPVTQYF. The chain carries TRBV7-3 and TRBJ2-3; 7 positions match TRBD2. The germline gives CDR1 SGHTA, CDR2 FQGTGA. This CDR3 has 14 residues. V lost 5 bases to trimming and J lost 8 bases; unmatched junction nucleotides: 10. Combining the CDR3 with reference TRBV7-3 and TRBJ2-3 gives the whole variable domain GAGVSQTPSNKVTEKGKYVELRCDPISGHTALYWYRQSLGQGPEFLIYFQGTGAADDSGLPNDRFFAVRPEGSVSTLKIQRTERGDSAVYLCASSLGLDPVTQYFGPGTRLTVL.

The chain recombines TRBV6-5 with TRBJ2-7, with 10 bases fitting TRBD1. CDR1 and CDR2 from the germline V gene are MNHEY and SVGAGI. The junction had 6 bases not matched to a gene; V was cut back by 5 bases and J by 2 bases. The CDR3 totals 15 residues. CDR3 amino acids: CASSIIGTGAYEQYF. Written as DNA, the CDR3 is TGTGCCAGCAGTATAATCGGGACAGGGGCCTACGAGCAGTACTTC.

The chain couples TRBV16 to TRBJ1-5, with D maybe TRBD1 (5 bases). The germline V gene encodes CDR1 KGHSY and CDR2 FQNENV. Trimming left V 0 bases short and J 7 bases short, with 10 bases between. CDR3 length: 14 residues. This CDR3 reads CASSQSRDYQPQHF. For the CDR3, the DNA is TGTGCCAGCAGCCAATCCAGGGATTACCAGCCCCAGCATTTT.

The chain uses TRBV2 and TRBJ1-1; no clear D. This CDR3 is built from 14 residues. Germline loops: CDR1 SNHLY, CDR2 FYNNEI. V shed 6 bases and J shed 3 bases, with 14 bases lying between them. The CDR3 coding sequence is TGTGCCAGCAGAGCCATGGTCCCCGACACTGAAGCTTTCTTT. Translation gives CASRAMVPDTEAFF.